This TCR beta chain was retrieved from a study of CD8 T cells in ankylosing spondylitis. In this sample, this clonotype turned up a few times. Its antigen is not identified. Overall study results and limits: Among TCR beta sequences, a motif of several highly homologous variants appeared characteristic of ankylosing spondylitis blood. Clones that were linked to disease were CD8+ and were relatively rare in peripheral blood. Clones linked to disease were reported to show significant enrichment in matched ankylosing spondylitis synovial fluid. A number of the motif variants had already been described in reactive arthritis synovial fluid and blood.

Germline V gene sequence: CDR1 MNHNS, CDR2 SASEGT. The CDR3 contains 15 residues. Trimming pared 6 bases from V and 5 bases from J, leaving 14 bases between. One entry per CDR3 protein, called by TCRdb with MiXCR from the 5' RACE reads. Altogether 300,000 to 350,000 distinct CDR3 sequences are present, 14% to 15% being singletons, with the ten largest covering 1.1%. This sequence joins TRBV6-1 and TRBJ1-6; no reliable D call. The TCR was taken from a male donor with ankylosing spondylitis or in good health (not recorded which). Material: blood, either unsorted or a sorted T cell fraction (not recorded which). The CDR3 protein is CASSPRGINNSPLHF. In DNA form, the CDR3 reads TGTGCCAGCAGCCCTAGAGGCATTAATAATTCACCCCTCCACTTT.